The 18 T cell receptor beta chains below were found in one sample sequenced in a study of T cells in Graves' hyperthyroidism and ophthalmopathy. Template material for amplifying TCR beta CDR3 regions consisted of RNA transcripts. HTBI primers drove first-round RT-PCR of the TCR CDR3. TCRdb recomputed calls from the multiplex PCR reads with MiXCR, one row per CDR3 protein. The table includes approximately 350,000 distinct CDR3 sequences, approximately 14% detected once. Sequencing was carried out using blood. The receptors shown here come from a woman aged 55-70 years with Graves' ophthalmopathy.

This clonotype showed up many times. The genes are TRBV15 and TRBJ2-5; D gene ambiguous. Germline lookup yields CDR1 LNHNV and CDR2 YYDKDF (reference sequence). The CDR3 spans 13 residues. The germline V and J ends were trimmed by 8 bases and 5 bases, with 15 bases remaining between them. The CDR3 loop is CATAMSTRETQYF. The CDR3 nucleotides read TGTGCCACCGCTATGTCAACGAGGGAGACCCAGTACTTC. The variable domain in full, with the rest retrieved from reference TRBV15 and TRBJ2-5, is DAMVIQNPRYQVTQFGKPVTLSCSQTLNHNVMYWYQQKSSQAPKLLFHYYDKDFNNEADTPDNFQSRRPNTSFCFLDIRSPGLGDTAMYLCATAMSTRETQYFGPGTRLLVL.

This clonotype was seen a handful of times. This rearrangement joins TRBV5-5 to TRBJ2-5, with D perhaps matching TRBD1 (6 bases). Germline V gene data show CDR1 as SGHKS and CDR2 as YYEKEE (reference sequence). The CDR3 is 14 residues long. The V end lost 5 bases, the J end lost 6 bases, and 17 bases lay between the germline ends. The CDR3 spells CASSLNRDSKTQYF. DNA of the CDR3: TGTGCCAGCAGTCTAAACAGGGATTCGAAGACCCAGTACTTC.

At least ten counts were recorded for this clonotype. The rearrangement joins TRBV30 to TRBJ1-3; 8 bases map to TRBD1. The ends lost 5 bases at V and 8 bases at J; junction bases unmatched: 8. Germline assignment: CDR1 GTSNPN and CDR2 SVGIG (reference sequence). This CDR3 spans 13 amino acids. The CDR3 protein is CAWSRDRRDTIYF. CDR3 DNA sequence: TGTGCCTGGTCTCGGGACAGGAGAGACACCATATATTTT. The entire variable domain, with the rest obtained from reference TRBV30 and TRBJ1-3, is as follows: SQTIHQWPATLVQPVGSPLSLECTVEGTSNPNLYWYRQAAGRGLQLLFYSVGIGQISSEVPQNLSASRPQDRQFILSSKKLLLSDSGFYLCAWSRDRRDTIYFGEGSWLTVV.

Of note for this clonotype: Just one base apart from a much larger clone, this may be a read error. The chain has TRBV5-1 and TRBJ2-1, with 9 bases that match TRBD1. The DNA end is a closer match to TRBJ2-7, so the J assignment may be wrong. CDR3 length: 16 amino acids. Germline loops: CDR1 SGHRS, CDR2 YFSETQ. CDR3 sequence: CASSTNRQGGMHEQYF. The CDR3 nucleotides read TGTGCCAGCAGCACAAACCGACAGGGGGGGATGCATGAGCAGTACTTC.

This clonotype occurred many times. This sequence joins TRBV6-1 and TRBJ2-3, with D possibly being TRBD2 (5 bases). V lost 11 bases to trimming and J lost 2 bases, with 8 bases between them. The CDR3 extends over 11 amino acids. The germline CDR1 and CDR2 sequences are MNHNS and SASEGT. The CDR3 coding sequence is TGTGCCTCGGGAACCACAGATACGCAGTATTTT. This codes for CASGTTDTQYF.

This clonotype was picked up many times. This chain joins TRBV10-3 and TRBJ2-1; no reliable D call. CDR3 length equals 13 residues. Germline V gene lookup returns CDR1 ENHRY and CDR2 SYGVKD. V was pared by 6 bases and J by 10 bases, with 16 bases between. CDR3 coding DNA: TGTGCCATCAGCGGGCCCACTATCATGGAGCAGTTCTTC. It yields the protein CAISGPTIMEQFF.

The chain links TRBV7-9 to TRBJ1-2, with 7 nucleotides matching TRBD1. The CDR3 is 14 amino acids. V lost 4 bases, J lost 3 bases, and 5 bases stayed unmatched. CDR1 is SEHNR and CDR2 is FQNEAQ in the germline V gene (reference sequence). CDR3 DNA sequence: TGTGCCAGCAGCTCAACCGGGACAGACTATGGCTACACCTTC. Amino acids: CASSSTGTDYGYTF.

This sequence joins TRBV19 and TRBJ2-7; 10 nucleotides align to TRBD2. Trimming removed 5 bases from V and 0 bases from J; junction bases left unmatched: 4. The germline CDR1 and CDR2 sequences are LNHDA and SQIVND (reference sequence). The CDR3 runs to 15 residues. CDR3 amino acids: CASSLTSGYSYEQYF. CDR3 nucleotide sequence: TGTGCCAGTAGTTTGACTAGCGGGTACTCCTACGAGCAGTACTTC.

This clonotype appeared many times. The chain employs TRBV24-1 and TRBJ2-1; D might be TRBD2 (6 bases). The CDR3 is made up of 16 amino acids. Trimming left V 2 bases short and J 0 bases short, with 10 bases between. The germline CDR1 and CDR2 sequences are KGHDR and SFDVKD. In nucleotides, the CDR3 is TGTGCCACCAGTGATTCCGGAGGGTCCTCCTACAATGAGCAGTTCTTC. Protein sequence: CATSDSGGSSYNEQFF.

A note on this clonotype: This could be a read error, since a much larger clone is one nucleotide away. V is TRBV27 and J is TRBJ1-1; D not certain. Germline CDR1 and CDR2: MNHEY and SMNVEV (reference sequence). The length of the CDR3 is 13 residues. V dropped 2 bases and J dropped 5 bases, with 9 bases sitting between them. The CDR3 sequence: CASSLSHSTEAFF. DNA of the CDR3: TGTGCCAGCAGTTTAAGCCACAGTACTGAAGCTTTCTTT.

This clonotype was seen more than once but under ten times. The J gene is TRBJ2-7, the V gene TRBV24-1, with TRBD2 matching 12 bases. The CDR3 totals 16 residues. Germline V gene lookup returns CDR1 KGHDR and CDR2 SFDVKD. Trimming cost V 4 bases and J 1 base; bases outside gene matches: 4. The CDR3 loop reads CATSDRTSGTSYEQYF. In nucleotides, the CDR3 is TGTGCCACCAGTGACCGGACTAGCGGGACGTCCTACGAGCAGTACTTC.

This clonotype came up many times. This chain uses TRBV11-1 with TRBJ2-7, with TRBD2 identical over 15 bases. The CDR3 has 18 residues. After removal of 5 bases from V and 5 bases from J, the junction contained 13 bases not matched to a gene. In germline, CDR1 is SGHAT, CDR2 FQDESV (reference sequence). CDR3 sequence reads: CASSVGLAGGPVLDEQYF. As DNA, the CDR3 is TGTGCCAGCAGCGTCGGACTAGCGGGAGGGCCAGTTCTCGACGAGCAGTACTTC.

This clonotype was seen many times. The chain employs TRBV12-3 or TRBV12-4 and TRBJ2-7; D is undetermined. The CDR3 consists of 13 residues. Trimming left V 3 bases short and J 2 bases short, with 8 bases between. The CDR3 loop reads CASSFGRPYEQYF. The CDR3 nucleotides read TGTGCCAGCAGTTTTGGCAGGCCCTACGAGCAGTACTTC.

This clonotype has ten or more counts. The gene calls are TRBV20-1 and TRBJ2-5; TRBD1 might be the D (6 bases). CDR1 is DFQATT and CDR2 is SNEGSKA in the germline V gene (reference sequence). The CDR3 contains 13 residues. The V end was cut by 3 bases, the J end by 0 bases, with 8 bases between. The CDR3 nucleotides are TGCAGTGCTAGTAACAGGGACCAAGAGACCCAGTACTTC. Amino acid sequence: CSASNRDQETQYF.

The chain employs TRBV19 and TRBJ1-4; TRBD1 aligns across 7 bases. V shed 4 bases and J 5 bases; nucleotides not matched to a gene: 13. Germline CDR1 and CDR2: LNHDA and SQIVND (reference sequence). CDR3 length: 17 residues. CDR3 in DNA: TGTGCCAGTAGTACACACCGGGACAGTGAGGGAAATGAAAAACTGTTTTTT. Its translation is CASSTHRDSEGNEKLFF.

This clonotype showed up many times. The V and J genes are TRBV5-6 and TRBJ2-3; D could derive from TRBD1 or TRBD2 (5 bases each). Trimming removed 3 bases from V and 6 bases from J, with 17 bases in between. This CDR3 has 15 amino acids. Germline V CDR1 and CDR2: SGHDT, YYEEEE. CDR3 in DNA: TGTGCCAGCAGCTCGGGACCGGCCCGGTCGGATACGCAGTATTTT. This encodes CASSSGPARSDTQYF. The entire variable domain, with the rest obtained from reference TRBV5-6 and TRBJ2-3, is as follows: DAGVTQSPTHLIKTRGQQVTLRCSPKSGHDTVSWYQQALGQGPQFIFQYYEEEERQRGNFPDRFSGHQFPNYSSELNVNALLLGDSALYLCASSSGPARSDTQYFGPGTRLTVL.

This clonotype occurred once. This sequence may be a read error, since a much larger clone differs from it by one base. The CDR3 loop reads CRAGTSGSQETQYF. In nucleotides, the CDR3 is TGCAGAGCTGGGACTAGCGGGTCCCAAGAGACCCAGTACTTC. The rearrangement joins TRBV20-1 to TRBJ2-5, with 12 bases that match TRBD2. This CDR3 spans 14 amino acids. CDR1 and CDR2 (germline): DFQATT, SNEGSKA (reference sequence).

This clonotype showed up just a few times. This chain joins TRBV27 and TRBJ2-5, with D tentatively TRBD1 or TRBD2 (6 bases each). Trimming took 4 bases from V and 4 from J, leaving 19 bases between them. CDR3 length: 16 amino acids. Germline V CDR1 and CDR2: MNHEY, SMNVEV (reference sequence). The CDR3 DNA follows: TGTGCCAGCAGTTCCCTCCTACAGGGAGGAGGAGAGACCCAGTACTTC. Amino acid sequence: CASSSLLQGGGETQYF.